This TCR beta chain was documented in a study of cytomegalovirus exposure and HLA in healthy donors. Study-wide results and limits: Cytomegalovirus-associated TCR beta chains were listed, numbering 164.

The germline V gene has CDR1 MNHEY and CDR2 SVGAGI. V was clipped by 0 bases and J by 1 base, with 7 bases between them. The CDR3 sequence is 15 residues long. A remark on this clone: Its specificity is unknown. The sample contains more than one DNA sequence encoding this CDR3.

With 60 Vbeta and 13 Jbeta primers, the PCR was carried out. Source study methods: There were about 80 million unique TCR beta chains by a later count, and approximately 10 million of them were shared. Generated by immunoSEQ multiplex PCR, the TCRdb table keeps only in-frame clones and is missing some. V and J calls and clone size come straight from that table; D and trimming were deduced from the DNA. This table has about 110,000 clones, 70% to 80% appearing once. This sequence originates from a woman younger than 45 in good health and CMV-seropositive. The V call is TRBV6-5, the J call TRBJ1-3; weak D call: TRBD1 (5 bases). Sequenced: PBMCs. The DNA of the CDR3 is TGTGCCAGCAGTTACTCGGCAGGGTCTGGAAACACCATATATTTT. Protein product: CASSYSAGSGNTIYF.